The 12 T cell receptor beta chains below all came from one sample that was sequenced in a study of beta chain features in type 1 diabetes (dated by TCRdb to 2017 to 2018). These receptors are not linked to any known antigen. The library relied on the immunoSEQ multiplex PCR assay. The entire amount of isolated RNA was reverse transcribed using the High Capacity cDNA Reverse Transcription Kit, so the sequenced TCRB transcripts were expressed ones. The immuneACCESS repertoire file appears here via TCRdb, limited to in-frame rearrangements. These files lack a portion of the clones; in checked studies, under half of the deficit traces to unresolved V genes, and the cause of the others is not known. For this sample there are under 300,000 clones; roughly 25% appear just once. The ten top clones hold about 0.012% of the sample. Summary of the overall study and its limitations: A moderate but significant shortening of TCRB CDR3 length was observed in type 1 diabetes patients in all four CD4+ subsets.

The sample consisted of naive CD4+ T cells from blood. The cell subset or site label, as the study defines it: true naive CD4+ T cells. These receptors all stem from a woman in her twenties or thirties with type 1 diabetes.

This clone was counted only a few times. The V gene is TRBV2, the J gene TRBJ1-3, with D perhaps TRBD1 (6 bases). This CDR3 is built from 18 residues. Trimming stripped 6 bases from V and 0 bases from J, with 21 bases between. The germline V gene has CDR1 SNHLY and CDR2 FYNNEI. The chain's CDR3 is CASRLGKTGIHSGNTIYF. The CDR3 bases are TGTGCCAGCAGGTTGGGGAAGACAGGAATCCACTCTGGAAACACCATATATTTT.

Turning to this clone: One end of the junction varies from germline; a read error may be responsible. The chain combines TRBV29-1 with TRBJ2-1; D unclear. Germline values: CDR1 SQVTM, CDR2 ANQGSEA. The CDR3 runs 13 residues. CDR3 residues: CGVEPAVSYEQFF. The CDR3 region has the DNA TGCGGCGTTGAACCCGCGGTAAGCTATGAGCAGTTCTTC.

V gene TRBV19 combines with J gene TRBJ1-5, with 10 bases fitting TRBD1. In germline, CDR1 is LNHDA, CDR2 SQIVND (reference sequence). The CDR3 covers 14 residues. The V segment lost 5 bases and the J segment 7 bases; nucleotides outside the gene matches: 5. The CDR3 nucleotides read TGTGCCAGTAGTCGGGGGACAGGGGAACAGCCCCAGCATTTT. Amino acids: CASSRGTGEQPQHF.

The chain combines TRBV11-3 with TRBJ2-5, with a weak D call TRBD2 (5 bases). The CDR3 covers 14 residues. Germline V gene data show CDR1 as SGHNT and CDR2 as YENEEA. Between the trimmed V and J ends, which lost 1 base and 3 bases, there was a span of 9 bases. The CDR3 DNA sequence: TGTGCCAGCAGCTTAGCCCGGGGTGAAGAGACCCAGTACTTC. Its translation: CASSLARGEETQYF.

This clone was seen a few times. This chain uses TRBV5-1 with TRBJ2-5; 10 nucleotides line up with TRBD1. Unmatched junction bases numbered 3, after V lost 4 bases and J lost 3 bases. CDR1 and CDR2 from the germline V gene are SGHRS and YFSETQ. The CDR3 sequence is 14 residues long. Written as DNA, the CDR3 is TGCGCCAGCAGCGCCGGGACAGGGGAAGAGACCCAGTACTTC. Its translation: CASSAGTGEETQYF.

The genes are TRBV20-1 and TRBJ2-1; 7 bases agree with TRBD2. The CDR3 totals 11 residues. J was trimmed by 15 bases and V by 3 bases; bases with no gene match: 8. Germline assignment: CDR1 DFQATT and CDR2 SNEGSKA (reference sequence). In nucleotides, the CDR3 is TGCAGTGCTAGTACGGCGGGAGTTCCGTTCTTC. This codes for CSASTAGVPFF.

The chain couples TRBV5-1 to TRBJ2-1; a weak D match, TRBD2 (6 bases). V lost 4 bases and J 1 base, leaving 12 bases between the germline ends. Germline assignment: CDR1 SGHRS and CDR2 YFSETQ. The CDR3 runs to 15 residues. CDR3 nucleotides: TGCGCCAGCAGCCCCGCGGGGAGTTCCTACAATGAGCAGTTCTTC. Translating gives CASSPAGSSYNEQFF.

This clone occurred a few times. The chain couples TRBV7-3 to TRBJ2-7, with D tentatively TRBD2 (6 bases). V was shortened by 2 bases and J by 2 bases, with 10 bases between the two germline ends. Per the germline V gene, CDR1 is SGHTA and CDR2 is FQGTGA. The CDR3 is made up of 14 amino acids. The CDR3 loop reads CASSLGGGPYEQYF. The CDR3 coding sequence is TGTGCCAGCAGCTTAGGGGGAGGCCCCTACGAGCAGTACTTC.

The chain links TRBV11-3 to TRBJ1-1; D call uncertain. The CDR3 covers 13 residues. V lost 5 bases to trimming and J lost 0 bases, with 7 bases between them. Germline V CDR1 and CDR2: SGHNT, YENEEA. The CDR3 region is CASSRSVNTEAFF. CDR3 DNA sequence: TGTGCCAGCAGCCGGTCGGTGAACACTGAAGCTTTCTTT.

This clone was counted between two and nine times. V is TRBV10-3 and J is TRBJ2-6; TRBD2 aligns across 9 bases. The germline CDR1 and CDR2 sequences are ENHRY and SYGVKD. J lost 0 bases, V lost 9 bases, and 3 bases had no gene match. This CDR3 is 15 amino acids long. CDR3 protein: CAMTSGLSGANVLTF. In nucleotides, the CDR3 is TGTGCCATGACTAGCGGTCTCTCTGGGGCCAACGTCCTGACTTTC.

This clone was observed a handful of times. The chain employs TRBV4-1 and TRBJ1-2; 10 nucleotides line up with TRBD1. J gave up 8 bases and V 4 bases, and 10 bases lay outside the gene matches. Germline V gene sequence: CDR1 MGHRA, CDR2 YSYEKL. CDR3 size: 15 residues. The CDR3 DNA reads TGCGCCAGCAGCCCTCTCGGGACAGGGGCTGAGGGCTACACCTTC. It encodes CASSPLGTGAEGYTF.

This chain connects TRBV9 to TRBJ2-5; possibly TRBD1 for D (5 bases). CDR1 is SGDLS, CDR2 YYNGEE, per germline. There are 14 residues in the CDR3. Between the trimmed V and J ends, which lost 4 bases and 3 bases, there was a span of 13 bases. The CDR3 spells CASSPTAVKETQYF. CDR3 sequence (DNA): TGTGCCAGCAGCCCGACAGCTGTGAAAGAGACCCAGTACTTC.